The clone carrying this TCR beta chain qualifies as large. TCRdb analysed the RT-PCR reads with MiXCR anew, one entry per CDR3 protein. Of approximately 8,000 distinct CDR3 sequences in the sample, about 9.9% were seen once. This sample was included in a study of patients and donors after allogeneic stem cell transplantation. The CDR3 sequence is 13 residues long. The V segment lost 1 base and the J segment 8 bases; nucleotides outside the gene matches: 3. The sequenced sample consisted of blood, either unsorted or a sorted T cell fraction (not recorded which). The origin of this receptor is a human donor who was either an allogeneic HSCT recipient or a stem cell or donor lymphocyte infusion donor (not recorded which). It is not recorded whose cells these are; they may come from a transplant donor. The rearrangement uses TRBV12-3 or TRBV12-4 and TRBJ1-1; TRBD1 aligns across 8 bases. CDR3 residues: CASSLGDRTEAFF. The CDR3 nucleotides read TGTGCCAGCAGTTTAGGGGACAGGACAGAAGCTTTCTTT.